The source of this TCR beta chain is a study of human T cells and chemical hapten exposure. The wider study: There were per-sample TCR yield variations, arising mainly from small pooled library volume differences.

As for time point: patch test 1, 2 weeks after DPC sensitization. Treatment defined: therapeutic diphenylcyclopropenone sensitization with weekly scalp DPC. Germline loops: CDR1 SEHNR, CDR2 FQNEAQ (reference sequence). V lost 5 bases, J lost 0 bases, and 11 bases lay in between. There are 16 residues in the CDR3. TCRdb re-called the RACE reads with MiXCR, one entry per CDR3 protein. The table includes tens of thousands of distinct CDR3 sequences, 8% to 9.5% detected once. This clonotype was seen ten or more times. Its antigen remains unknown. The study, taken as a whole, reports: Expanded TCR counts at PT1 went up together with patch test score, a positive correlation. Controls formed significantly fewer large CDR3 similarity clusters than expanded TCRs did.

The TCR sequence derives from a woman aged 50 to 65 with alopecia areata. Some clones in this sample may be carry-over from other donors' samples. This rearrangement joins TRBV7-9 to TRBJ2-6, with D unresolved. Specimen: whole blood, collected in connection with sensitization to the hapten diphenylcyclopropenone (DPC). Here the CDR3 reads CASSTPGISGANVLTF. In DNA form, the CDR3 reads TGTGCCAGCAGCACCCCAGGAATCTCTGGGGCCAACGTCCTGACTTTC.